This TCR beta chain appears in the sequencing data of a study of blood T cell repertoires in COVID-19. Study details: Spain, Italy and the United States supplied samples that represented acute and convalescent COVID-19. Sources were T cells, B-cell-depleted T cells, or PBMCs; the material itself was cDNA or gDNA.

Source study methods: The authors estimated nucleated cell counts from reference gene primer amplification. Repertoires were generated with immunoSEQ multiplex PCR, while TCRdb's copy carries only in-frame clones and drops some. V and J calls plus clone size are reproduced from that table; the DNA served to infer D and trimming. Of 120,000 or so clones listed, 75% to 80% are singletons. This sequence originates from a human donor in a cohort sampled during active COVID-19. The sequencing input was peripheral blood.

CDR3 sequence (DNA): TGTGCCAGCACCTTGGAGCGGGAGGGTTCCTACGAGCAGTACTTC. It yields the protein CASTLEREGSYEQYF. This chain connects TRBV28 to TRBJ2-7, with 10 nucleotides matching TRBD2. The V segment lost 7 bases and the J segment 1 base; nucleotides outside the gene matches: 7. The CDR3 has 15 amino acids. CDR1 MDHEN and CDR2 SYDVKM come from the germline V gene.